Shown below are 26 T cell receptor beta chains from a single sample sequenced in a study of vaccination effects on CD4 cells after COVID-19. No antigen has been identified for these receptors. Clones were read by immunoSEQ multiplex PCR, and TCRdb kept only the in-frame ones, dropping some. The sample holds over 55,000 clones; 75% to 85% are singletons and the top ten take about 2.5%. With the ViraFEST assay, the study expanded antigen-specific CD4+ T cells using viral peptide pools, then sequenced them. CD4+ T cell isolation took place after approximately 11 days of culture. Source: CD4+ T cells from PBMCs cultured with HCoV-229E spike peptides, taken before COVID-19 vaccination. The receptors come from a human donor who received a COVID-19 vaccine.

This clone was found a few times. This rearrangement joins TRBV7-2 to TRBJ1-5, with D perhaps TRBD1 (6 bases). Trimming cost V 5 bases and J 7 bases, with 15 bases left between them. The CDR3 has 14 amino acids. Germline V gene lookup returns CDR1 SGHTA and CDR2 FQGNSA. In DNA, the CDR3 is TGTGCCAGCAGCCTAAAGGGGGAGGCGCAGCCCCAGCATTTT. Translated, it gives CASSLKGEAQPQHF.

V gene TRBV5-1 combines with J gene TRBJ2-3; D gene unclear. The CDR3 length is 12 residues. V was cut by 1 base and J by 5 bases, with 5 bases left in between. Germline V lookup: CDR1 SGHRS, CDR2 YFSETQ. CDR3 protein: CASSLSVDTQYF. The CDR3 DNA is TGCGCCAGCAGCTTGTCGGTAGATACGCAGTATTTT.

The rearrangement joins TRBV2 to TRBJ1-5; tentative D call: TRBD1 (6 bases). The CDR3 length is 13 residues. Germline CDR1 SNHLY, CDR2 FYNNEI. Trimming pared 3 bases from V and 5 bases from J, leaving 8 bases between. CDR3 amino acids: CASSENRDQPQHF. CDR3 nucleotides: TGTGCCAGCAGTGAGAACAGGGATCAGCCCCAGCATTTT.

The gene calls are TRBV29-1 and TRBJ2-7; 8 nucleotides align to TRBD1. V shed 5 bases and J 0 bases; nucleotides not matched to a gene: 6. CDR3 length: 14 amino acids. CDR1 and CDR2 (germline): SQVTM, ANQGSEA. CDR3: CSVLPTGGSYEQYV. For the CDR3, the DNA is TGCAGCGTTCTCCCCACAGGGGGCTCCTACGAGCAGTACGTC.

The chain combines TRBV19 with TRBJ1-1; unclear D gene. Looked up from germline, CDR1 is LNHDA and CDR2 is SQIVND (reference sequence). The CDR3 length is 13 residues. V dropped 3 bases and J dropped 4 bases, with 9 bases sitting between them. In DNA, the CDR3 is TGTGCCAGTAGTATTGGGGTAGGCACTGAAGCTTTCTTT. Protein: CASSIGVGTEAFF.

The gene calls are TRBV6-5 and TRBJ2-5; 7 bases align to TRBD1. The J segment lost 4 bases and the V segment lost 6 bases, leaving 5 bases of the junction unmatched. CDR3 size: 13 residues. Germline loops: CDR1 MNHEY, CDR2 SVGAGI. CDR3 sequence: CASRLGTVETQYF. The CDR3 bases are TGTGCCAGCAGGCTGGGGACAGTAGAGACCCAGTACTTC.

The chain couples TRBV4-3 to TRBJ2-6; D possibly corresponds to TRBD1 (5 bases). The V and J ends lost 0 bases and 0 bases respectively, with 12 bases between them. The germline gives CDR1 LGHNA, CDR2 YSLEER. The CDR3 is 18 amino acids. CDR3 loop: CASSQDGRDYSGANVLTF. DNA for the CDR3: TGCGCCAGCAGCCAAGATGGCAGGGATTACTCTGGGGCCAACGTCCTGACTTTC.

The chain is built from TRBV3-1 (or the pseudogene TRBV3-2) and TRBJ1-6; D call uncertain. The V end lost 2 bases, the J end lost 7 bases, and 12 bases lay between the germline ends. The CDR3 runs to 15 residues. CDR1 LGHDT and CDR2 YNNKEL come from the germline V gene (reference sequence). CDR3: CASSQTVGLNSPLHF. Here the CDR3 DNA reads TGTGCCAGCAGCCAAACAGTAGGTCTGAATTCACCCCTCCACTTT.

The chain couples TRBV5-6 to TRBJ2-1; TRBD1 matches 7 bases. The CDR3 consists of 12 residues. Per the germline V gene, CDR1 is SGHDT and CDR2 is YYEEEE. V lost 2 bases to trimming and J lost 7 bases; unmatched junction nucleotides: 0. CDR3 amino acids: CASSFRGNEQFF. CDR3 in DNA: TGTGCCAGCAGCTTCAGGGGGAATGAGCAGTTCTTC.

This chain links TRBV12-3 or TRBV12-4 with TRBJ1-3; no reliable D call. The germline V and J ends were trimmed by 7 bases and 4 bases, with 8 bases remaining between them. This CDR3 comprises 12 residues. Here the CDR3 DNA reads TGTGCCAGCACTATAGGGGGAAACACCATATATTTT. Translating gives CASTIGGNTIYF.

CDR3 sequence: CASSLLATTDTQYF. CDR3 DNA sequence: TGTGCCAGCAGCTTACTAGCGACCACAGATACGCAGTATTTT. The chain employs TRBV13 and TRBJ2-3, with D maybe TRBD2 (6 bases). The length of the CDR3 is 14 residues. Germline values: CDR1 PRHDT, CDR2 FYEKMQ (reference sequence). Trimming left V 2 bases short and J 2 bases short, with 8 bases between.

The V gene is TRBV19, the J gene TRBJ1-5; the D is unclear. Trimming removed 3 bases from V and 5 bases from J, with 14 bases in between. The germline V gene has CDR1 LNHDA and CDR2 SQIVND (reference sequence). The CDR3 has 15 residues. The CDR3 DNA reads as TGTGCCAGTAGTATGAGATGGGGAGCGGATCAGCCCCAGCATTTT. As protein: CASSMRWGADQPQHF.

The CDR3 region has the DNA TGTGCCAGCAGTGAGGACACAAGGATCCTACGCGGCTACACCTTC. Residues: CASSEDTRILRGYTF. This chain links TRBV4-2 with TRBJ1-2; possible D gene TRBD1, 5 bases. Germline values: CDR1 LGHNA, CDR2 YNFKEQ. With 6 bases removed from V and 8 bases from J, the gap between germline ends came to 22 bases. This CDR3 spans 15 amino acids.

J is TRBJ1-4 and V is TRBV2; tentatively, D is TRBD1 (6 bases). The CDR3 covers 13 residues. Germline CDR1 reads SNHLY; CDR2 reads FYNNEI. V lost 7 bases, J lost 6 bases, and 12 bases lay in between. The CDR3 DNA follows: TGTGCCAGCACGACAGGAAGGGATGAAAAACTGTTTTTT. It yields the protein CASTTGRDEKLFF.

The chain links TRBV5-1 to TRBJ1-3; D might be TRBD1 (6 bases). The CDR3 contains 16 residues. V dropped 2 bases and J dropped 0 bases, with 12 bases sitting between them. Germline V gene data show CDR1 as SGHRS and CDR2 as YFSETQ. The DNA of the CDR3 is TGCGCCAGCAGCTTAACAGGGTTTTACTCTGGAAACACCATATATTTT. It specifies CASSLTGFYSGNTIYF.

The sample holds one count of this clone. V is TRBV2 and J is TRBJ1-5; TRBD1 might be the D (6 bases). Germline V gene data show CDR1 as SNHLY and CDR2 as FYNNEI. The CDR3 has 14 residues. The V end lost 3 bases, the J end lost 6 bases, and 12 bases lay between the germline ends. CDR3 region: CASSEQQGSQPQHF. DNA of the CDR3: TGTGCCAGCAGTGAGCAGCAGGGGAGTCAGCCCCAGCATTTT. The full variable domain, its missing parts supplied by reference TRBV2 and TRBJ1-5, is EPEVTQTPSHQVTQMGQEVILRCVPISNHLYFYWYRQILGQKVEFLVSFYNNEISEKSEIFDDQFSVERPDGSNFTLKIRSTKLEDSAMYFCASSEQQGSQPQHFGDGTRLSIL.

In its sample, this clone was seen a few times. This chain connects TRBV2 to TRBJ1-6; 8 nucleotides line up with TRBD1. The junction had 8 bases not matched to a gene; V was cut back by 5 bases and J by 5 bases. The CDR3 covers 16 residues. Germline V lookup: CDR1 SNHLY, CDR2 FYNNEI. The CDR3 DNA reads TGTGCCAGCAGTAGAAACGGACAGGGTGATAATTCACCCCTCCACTTT. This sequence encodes CASSRNGQGDNSPLHF.

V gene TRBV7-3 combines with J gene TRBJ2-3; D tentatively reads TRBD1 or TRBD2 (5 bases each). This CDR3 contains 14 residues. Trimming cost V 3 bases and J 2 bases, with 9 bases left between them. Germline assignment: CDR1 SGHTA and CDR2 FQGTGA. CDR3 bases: TGTGCCAGCAGCTTGGGGGTCGTCACAGATACGCAGTATTTT. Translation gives CASSLGVVTDTQYF. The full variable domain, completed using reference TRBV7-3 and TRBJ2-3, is GAGVSQTPSNKVTEKGKYVELRCDPISGHTALYWYRQSLGQGPEFLIYFQGTGAADDSGLPNDRFFAVRPEGSVSTLKIQRTERGDSAVYLCASSLGVVTDTQYFGPGTRLTVL.

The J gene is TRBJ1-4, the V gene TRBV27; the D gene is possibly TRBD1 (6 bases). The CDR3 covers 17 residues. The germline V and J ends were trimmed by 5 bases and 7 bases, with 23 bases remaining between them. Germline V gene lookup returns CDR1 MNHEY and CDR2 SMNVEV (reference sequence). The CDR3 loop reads CASSLSQQGEVFEKLFF. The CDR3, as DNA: TGTGCCAGCAGTCTCAGTCAACAGGGCGAGGTCTTTGAAAAACTGTTTTTT.

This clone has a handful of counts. The CDR3 DNA follows: TGTGCCAGCAGCCGCAACCGACTCGGACAGGGGTATTCACCCCTCCACTTT. The encoded protein is CASSRNRLGQGYSPLHF. The rearrangement joins TRBV28 to TRBJ1-6; 9 bases are a match to TRBD1. V lost 6 bases and J lost 8; bases outside the gene matches: 14. The CDR3 covers 17 residues. CDR1 and CDR2 from the germline V gene are MDHEN and SYDVKM.

CDR3 loop: CASSQHRGDGNNEQFF. The CDR3 nucleotides are TGCGCCAGCAGCCAGCACAGGGGAGATGGGAACAATGAGCAGTTCTTC. V gene TRBV4-1 combines with J gene TRBJ2-1, with TRBD1 matching 7 bases. This CDR3 region has 16 residues. Germline V lookup: CDR1 MGHRA, CDR2 YSYEKL. V lost 3 bases and J lost 5; bases outside the gene matches: 10.

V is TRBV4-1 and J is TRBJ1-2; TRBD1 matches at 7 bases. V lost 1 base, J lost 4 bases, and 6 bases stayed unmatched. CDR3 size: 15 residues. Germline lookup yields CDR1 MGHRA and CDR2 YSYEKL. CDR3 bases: TGCGCCAGCAGCCAAGGAGGGGGCGCGCCCTATGGCTACACCTTC. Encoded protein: CASSQGGGAPYGYTF.

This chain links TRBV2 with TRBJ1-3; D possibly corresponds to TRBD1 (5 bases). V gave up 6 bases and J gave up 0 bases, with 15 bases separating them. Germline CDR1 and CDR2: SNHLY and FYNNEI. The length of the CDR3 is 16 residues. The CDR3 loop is CASSPAGGSSGNTIYF. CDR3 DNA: TGTGCCAGCAGCCCAGCGGGGGGTAGCTCTGGAAACACCATATATTTT.

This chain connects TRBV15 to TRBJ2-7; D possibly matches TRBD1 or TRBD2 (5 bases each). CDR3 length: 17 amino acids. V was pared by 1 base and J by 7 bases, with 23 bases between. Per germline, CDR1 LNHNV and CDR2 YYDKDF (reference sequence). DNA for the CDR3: TGTGCCACCAGCAGAGGGGGGTGGGAACGGGACCCTTGGGAGCAGTACGTC. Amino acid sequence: CATSRGGWERDPWEQYV.

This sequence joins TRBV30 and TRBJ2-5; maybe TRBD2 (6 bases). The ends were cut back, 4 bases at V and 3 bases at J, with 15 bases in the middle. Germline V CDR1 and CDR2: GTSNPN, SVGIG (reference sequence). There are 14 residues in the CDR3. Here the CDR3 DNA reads TGTGCCTGGAATCGTGGAGGGAACGAAGAGACCCAGTACTTC. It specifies CAWNRGGNEETQYF.

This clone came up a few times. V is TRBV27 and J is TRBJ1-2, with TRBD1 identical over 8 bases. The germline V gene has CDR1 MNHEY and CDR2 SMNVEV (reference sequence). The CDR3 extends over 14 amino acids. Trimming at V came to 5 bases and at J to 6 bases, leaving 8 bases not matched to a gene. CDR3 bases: TGTGCCAGCAGTACTGGACAGGGATTGAATGGCTACACCTTC. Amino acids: CASSTGQGLNGYTF.